This T cell receptor (beta chain) was retrieved from a study of shared clonotypes between healthy human individuals. About the study: There were three CD4 naive, three CD4 memory, two CD8 naive and one CD8 memory plates per donor. Study conclusions and caveats: The study drew on few donors, limiting represented genetic and exposure-history diversity. Some clonotypes were shared by all four sorted-subset donors, while others were not shared. The non-shared ones had lower generation probabilities than the shared ones.

For this clone: Its antigen is still unknown.

CD45RO-negative CD8 cells positively selected for CCR7 made up the naive population, which excluded terminally differentiated effector memory CD45RA+ cells. The CDR3 runs to 12 residues. Trimming took 0 bases from V and 8 from J, leaving 8 bases between them. Germline V lookup: CDR1 SGHDT, CDR2 YYEEEE. As processed by the authors: ImmunoSEQ output lacked quality scores and full-length reads, limiting matched filtering. Measured with immunoSEQ multiplex PCR; TCRdb has only the in-frame clones, and not every one. V and J calls plus clone size are reproduced from that table; the DNA served to infer D and trimming. The sample yields approximately 810,000 clones, 80% to 95% seen once.

The specimen sequenced was naive CD8+ T cells sorted from blood. This chain joins TRBV5-6 and TRBJ1-2; D is possibly TRBD1 (5 bases). The receptor was isolated from a man younger than 40 in good health. CDR3 loop: CASSLARGGYTF. The CDR3 DNA reads TGTGCCAGCAGCTTGGCGAGGGGAGGCTACACCTTC.